This T cell receptor beta chain was captured by sequencing in a study of T cell responses to AZD1222 COVID-19 vaccine. Points from the study as a whole: Unmutated regions of variants are reportedly targeted by nearly half of spike-specific TCRs. Clonal diversity was possibly underestimated, and white British individuals and females predominated among donors.

On this clone: Antigen unknown.

Sequencing used immunoSEQ multiplex PCR; TCRdb keeps in-frame clones, though not all of them. The table records over 65,000 clones, around 92% of them present only once. Trimming cost V 3 bases and J 5 bases, with 13 bases left between them. The germline CDR1 and CDR2 sequences are MNHEY and SMNVEV (reference sequence). The CDR3 length is 15 residues. The sequence came from an adult in good health. The chain combines TRBV27 with TRBJ1-4; D possibly corresponds to TRBD1 (5 bases). Sequencing was performed on peripheral blood, taken on day 0 of MenACWY control vaccination. DNA of the CDR3: TGTGCCAGCAGTTTCGCCGGGACGGAAAATGAAAAACTGTTTTTT. It codes for CASSFAGTENEKLFF.